This T cell receptor beta chain was identified in a study of cytomegalovirus exposure and HLA in healthy donors. Comments on this clone: Its antigen is not identified.

Notes on the study in general: Researchers reported in a later analysis that a missense DCLRE1C variant was tied to TCR beta V- and J-gene trimming. CMV serostatus was the only recorded immune exposure for donors. Accurate HLA-A and HLA-B prediction from TCR beta sequences was reported for most subjects.

PCR employed 60 Vbeta and 13 Jbeta primers. The repertoire was sequenced with immunoSEQ multiplex PCR; TCRdb's copy has only in-frame clones and lacks some. The sample consists of 140,000 to 150,000 clones, roughly 82% of them appearing once. The V end lost 7 bases, the J end lost 5 bases, and 15 bases lay between the germline ends. Germline CDR1 and CDR2: MDHEN and SYDVKM. This CDR3 is built from 13 residues. This TCR was sampled from a man aged 25 to 40 in good health and CMV-seronegative. This chain uses TRBV28 with TRBJ2-7; possibly TRBD1 for D (5 bases). The sample taken for sequencing was PBMCs. In DNA, the CDR3 is TGTGCCAGCATAGGGGTGGTAATACACGAGCAGTACTTC. The encoded protein is CASIGVVIHEQYF.